This T cell receptor (beta chain) stems from a study of lymphopenia after photon versus proton radiotherapy. Overall study results and limits: A bigger post-nadir fall in TCR diversity correlated inversely with survival time in deceased patients. Photon-treated patients lost naive T cells and TCR diversity; proton-treated stayed stable. Oligoclonal CD8+ Temra expansion after nadir drove photon patients' diversity drop. Survival link was tested only in deceased patients; proton benefit remains a possibility.

Germline assignment: CDR1 SGHTA and CDR2 FQGTGA. Trimming took off 0 bases at V and 0 bases at J, with 8 bases between the two ends. The CDR3 runs 15 residues. Produced via immunoSEQ multiplex PCR; TCRdb's table is partial and in-frame only. The sample comprises some 76,000 clones, approximately 90% of which are singletons, and 2% to 2.5% rests with the top ten. Concerning this clone: Its antigen is currently unknown.

This clonotype was sampled from a woman aged 40-49 years with cholangiocarcinoma. Specimen: peripheral blood, collected from a patient treated with photon-based radiotherapy. J is TRBJ2-5 and V is TRBV7-3; D perhaps matches TRBD2 (6 bases). The CDR3 nucleotides read TGTGCCAGCAGCTTAACCCGGGAGAACCAAGAGACCCAGTACTTC. As protein: CASSLTRENQETQYF. Based on the CDR3 plus reference TRBV7-3 and TRBJ2-5, the full variable domain is GAGVSQTPSNKVTEKGKYVELRCDPISGHTALYWYRQSLGQGPEFLIYFQGTGAADDSGLPNDRFFAVRPEGSVSTLKIQRTERGDSAVYLCASSLTRENQETQYFGPGTRLLVL.